These 20 T cell receptor delta chains were sequenced from one sample in a study of gamma-delta T cells after stem cell transplantation (dated by TCRdb to 2016 to 2017). Libraries were prepared through RT-PCR. For sequencing, an Illumina MiSeq was employed. With CATT, TCRdb called clones again from the public reads; duplicate DNA rows were later joined. The sample profile shows roughly 3,300 delta-chain clones; 5% of them were found once. The ten largest clones capture about 30% of the sample. The source material was gamma-delta T cells. Receptors were obtained from a human donor. It is not recorded whose cells these are; they may come from a transplant donor.

Details on this clone: A much larger clone sits a single nucleotide away, making a read error possible. Other DNA sequences in this specimen translate into the identical CDR3. DNA for the CDR3: TGTGCCTGTTTCCCCCTGGGGGGCTACACCGATAAACTCATCTTT. This gives the protein CACFPLGGYTDKLIF. The chain recombines TRDV2 with TRDJ1; TRDD3 matches 7 bases. The V gene end was trimmed by 6 bases and the J gene end by 0 bases; junction bases not matched to a gene: 9. Germline V CDR1 and CDR2: GEAIGNYY, EKD. This CDR3 contains 15 residues.

For this clone: The mismatch at residue 11 between this DNA's translation and the TCRdb protein of a much larger clone likely reflects a read error; the protein shown is translated from the DNA. The chain is built from TRDV2 and TRDJ1; no firm D call. From germline, CDR1 is GEAIGNYY and CDR2 EKD. This CDR3 comprises 14 residues. DNA of the CDR3: TGTGCCTGTGCCTCTCTCCATCCCACCGATAACCTCATCTTT. This codes for CACASLHPTDNLIF.

This clone counts as large. V gene TRDV2 combines with J gene TRDJ1; 12 nucleotides match TRDD3. V lost 3 bases and J lost 0; bases outside the gene matches: 10. The CDR3 spans 18 residues. The germline CDR1 and CDR2 sequences are GEAIGNYY and EKD. CDR3 residues: CACDLLGDTRLDTDKLIF. CDR3 nucleotides: TGTGCCTGTGACTTACTGGGGGATACCCGCTTGGACACCGATAAACTCATCTTT.

This clone was seen only a few times. A much more abundant neighbour one base away suggests this may be a read error. This sequence joins TRDV2 and TRDJ1; 9 bases are shared with TRDD3. V was clipped by 5 bases and J by 1 base; unmatched bases: 13. The CDR3 spans 17 residues. Germline assignment: CDR1 GEAIGNYY and CDR2 EKD. Here the CDR3 reads CACGPLVLGEFTDKLIF. DNA for the CDR3: TGTGCCTGTGGCCCCCTAGTACTGGGGGAGTTCACCGATAAACTCATCTTT.

Notes on this clone: The protein recorded in TCRdb matches a much larger clone and deviates from this DNA's translation at residue 8, suggesting a read error; the protein here is obtained by translating the DNA. The CDR3, as DNA: TGTGCCTGTGATGTTCTCCTGAGGGATCCCTACACCGATAAACTCATCTTT. Translating it yields CACDVLLRDPYTDKLIF. V gene TRDV2 combines with J gene TRDJ1, with a tentative D call TRDD3 (5 bases). V dropped 4 bases and J dropped 0 bases, with 20 bases sitting between them. Per germline, CDR1 GEAIGNYY and CDR2 EKD. CDR3 length equals 17 residues.

In this sample, this clone turned up a few times. For this DNA, TCRdb reports the protein of a much larger clone, which diverges at residue 5, most likely from a read error; the protein presented here is translated directly from the DNA. J is TRDJ2 and V is TRDV2; a possible D gene is TRDD3 (6 bases). Between the trimmed V and J ends, which lost 3 bases and 0 bases, there was a span of 22 bases. Looked up from germline, CDR1 is GEAIGNYY and CDR2 is EKD. This CDR3 contains 19 residues. CDR3 in DNA: TGTGCCTGTGACGCCGTGGGGGGGGAGAAAGCGACTTTGACAGCACAACTCTTCTTT. Its protein is CACDAVGGEKATLTAQLFF.

This clone was observed a few times. For this DNA, TCRdb reports the protein of a much larger clone, which diverges at residue 5, most likely from a read error; the protein presented here is translated directly from the DNA. The CDR3: CACDAVGEALYTDKLIF. The CDR3 nucleotides read TGTGCCTGTGACGCCGTAGGGGAGGCGCTTTACACCGATAAACTCATCTTT. The rearrangement links TRDV2 to TRDJ1, with a tentative D call TRDD3 (5 bases). Germline-derived CDR1 and CDR2 are GEAIGNYY and EKD. Trimming took off 3 bases at V and 0 bases at J, with 19 bases between the two ends. This CDR3 has 17 residues.

This clone was seen only a few times. The CDR3 DNA is TGTGCCTGTGACACGGTCTATGGGGGGGATACGCAGTACACCGATAAACTCATCTTT. Translating gives CACDTVYGGDTQYTDKLIF. The rearrangement joins TRDV2 to TRDJ1; 10 positions agree with TRDD3. V dropped 1 base and J dropped 0; count of bases not matched to a gene: 13. CDR1 GEAIGNYY and CDR2 EKD come from the germline V gene. The CDR3 length is 19 residues.

With regard to this clone: A far larger clone is one base from this, pointing to a likely read error. In the same sample, other DNA sequences code for this CDR3. This chain connects TRDV2 to TRDJ1; 8 nucleotides align to TRDD3. Germline V gene sequence: CDR1 GEAIGNYY, CDR2 EKD. The CDR3 runs 15 residues. CDR3 protein: CACDTLGVNTDKLIF. In nucleotides, the CDR3 is TGTGCCTGCGACACACTGGGGGTTAACACCGATAAACTCATCTTT.

This sequence joins TRDV2 and TRDJ1; 7 positions match TRDD3. Germline-derived CDR1 and CDR2 are GEAIGNYY and EKD. The CDR3 extends over 16 amino acids. V gave up 0 bases and J gave up 7 bases; unmatched junction bases: 13. The CDR3 bases are TGTGCCTGTGACACCCTTACTGGGGAATACGCGGCTAAACTCATCTTT. This sequence encodes CACDTLTGEYAAKLIF.

In its sample, this clone was seen a few times. The TCRdb protein, from a much larger clone, departs from this DNA's translation at residue 3, likely by read error; the protein shown derives from the DNA. This chain uses TRDV2 with TRDJ1; 9 bases are shared with TRDD3. Germline CDR1 and CDR2: GEAIGNYY and EKD. The CDR3 has 16 residues. CDR3 bases: TGTGCCCGTGACCCCCTACTGGGGGAGTACACCGATAAACTCATCTTT. It is translated as CARDPLLGEYTDKLIF.

This clone was observed many times. This likely came from a read error, as a far larger clone is one base away. The V call is TRDV2, the J call TRDJ1, with TRDD3 as a possible D gene (5 bases). Germline lookup yields CDR1 GEAIGNYY and CDR2 EKD. The CDR3 sequence is 15 residues long. Between the trimmed V and J ends, which lost 1 base and 0 bases, there was a span of 11 bases. The CDR3 reads CACDTAGENTDKLIF. CDR3 bases: TGTGCCTGTGACACGGCCGGGGAGAACACCGATAAACTCATCTTT.

Comments on this clone: This DNA translates differently at residue 12 from the TCRdb protein, which is that of a much larger clone; a read error is likely, and the protein shown is the DNA's own translation. V usage is TRDV2 and J usage is TRDJ1; 7 bases align to TRDD3. Per the germline V gene, CDR1 is GEAIGNYY and CDR2 is EKD. J gave up 3 bases and V 1 base, and 13 bases lay outside the gene matches. This CDR3 has 17 amino acids. The CDR3 DNA reads as TGTGCCTGTGACACGGTGGGGGACCCCGAGGACGCCGATAAACTCATCTTT. Amino acid sequence: CACDTVGDPEDADKLIF.

By its share, this clone is medium-sized. The J gene is TRDJ1, the V gene TRDV2, with TRDD3 as a possible D gene (5 bases). This CDR3 spans 17 amino acids. The germline gives CDR1 GEAIGNYY, CDR2 EKD. The V end was cut by 0 bases, the J end by 0 bases, with 16 bases between. CDR3 amino acids: CACDTVGHTRYTDKLIF. DNA for the CDR3: TGTGCCTGTGACACCGTGGGGCACACGAGGTACACCGATAAACTCATCTTT.

Turning to this clone: A read error is likely here: a far larger clone is one base away. This sample also contains other DNA sequences that code for the same CDR3. The chain links TRDV2 to TRDJ1, with 9 bases that match TRDD3. V shed 4 bases, J shed 0 bases, and the junction held 8 bases outside the gene matches. CDR1 GEAIGNYY and CDR2 EKD come from the germline V gene. The CDR3 runs to 16 residues. The CDR3 spells CACDLLGDFNTDKLIF. The CDR3 coding sequence is TGTGCCTGTGATTTACTGGGGGACTTCAACACCGATAAACTCATCTTT.

This clone was counted many times. This is likely an artifact of a read error, given a far larger clone one base away. The rearrangement links TRDV2 to TRDJ1; 10 positions match TRDD3. The CDR3 sequence is 20 residues long. V shed 5 bases and J 1 base; nucleotides not matched to a gene: 21. Germline loops: CDR1 GEAIGNYY, CDR2 EKD. CDR3 loop: CACGTVYGGDTRGATDKLIF. The CDR3 bases are TGTGCCTGTGGCACGGTCTATGGGGGGGATACGCGGGGGGCCACCGATAAACTCATCTTT.

This clone was seen more than once but under ten times. The TCRdb record carries a much larger clone's protein, which differs from this DNA's translation at residue 12; a read error is the likely cause, and the protein listed here is the DNA translation. This chain uses TRDV2 with TRDJ1, with 7 positions matching TRDD3. The CDR3 is made up of 18 amino acids. Germline loops: CDR1 GEAIGNYY, CDR2 EKD. J was trimmed by 0 bases and V by 1 base; bases with no gene match: 13. For the CDR3, the DNA is TGTGCCTGTGACACTATCCCCACCGGGGGGATCCACACCGATAAACTCATCTTT. Protein product: CACDTIPTGGIHTDKLIF.

This clone was observed a handful of times. TCRdb attributes to this sequence the protein of a much larger clone, which differs from the DNA translation at residue 9; a read error is likely, and the protein displayed is translated from the DNA. This sequence joins TRDV2 and TRDJ1, with TRDD3 as a possible D gene (6 bases). Germline loops: CDR1 GEAIGNYY, CDR2 EKD. The CDR3 runs 16 residues. Trimming pared 0 bases from V and 7 bases from J, leaving 20 bases between. The CDR3, as DNA: TGTGCCTGTGACACCATCTCTGGGGAATACGCGGCTAAACTCATCTTT. As protein: CACDTISGEYAAKLIF.

This clone was recorded at least ten times. This chain joins TRDV2 and TRDJ1; TRDD3 matches at 7 bases. The CDR3 runs 15 residues. Germline CDR1 and CDR2: GEAIGNYY and EKD. V gave up 2 bases and J gave up 0 bases; unmatched junction bases: 5. CDR3 DNA: TGTGCCTGTGACAACCTGGGGGCTAACACCGATAAACTCATCTTT. Amino acid sequence: CACDNLGANTDKLIF.

This clone has more than one count but fewer than ten. With a far larger clone one base away, a read error is the likely cause. Other DNA sequences of this sample code for an identical CDR3. CDR3 bases: TGTGCCTGTGACACCTTAAATCCCCCCATACTGGGGGATAAGGGACCAGACCGTATGACCGATAAACTCATCTTT. Protein sequence: CACDTLNPPILGDKGPDRMTDKLIF. This chain uses TRDV2 with TRDJ1; TRDD3 matches 11 bases. Germline CDR1 GEAIGNYY, CDR2 EKD. The CDR3 length is 25 residues. The junction had 31 bases not matched to a gene; V was cut back by 0 bases and J by 2 bases.